This TCR beta chain was retrieved from a study of cytomegalovirus exposure and HLA in healthy donors. General study points: In vitro checks showed that three CMV-associated chains really do target CMV antigens.

To note about this clone: Antigen specificity is unknown.

The V gene end was trimmed by 6 bases and the J gene end by 6 bases; junction bases not matched to a gene: 6. The CDR3 is 15 residues long. PCR used 60 Vbeta primers and 13 Jbeta primers. Method: immunoSEQ multiplex PCR; TCRdb's copy keeps in-frame clones and lacks some. This sample has roughly 100,000 clones; 60% to 80% occur once, and the top ten carry roughly 7.1%. Unrecorded immune exposure was likely among donors, who were nominally healthy when sampled. Sequencing used PBMCs. This chain uses TRBV23-1 with TRBJ1-6; 9 nucleotides match TRBD1. TRBV23-1 is flagged as an ORF with uncertain function. The sequence derives from a female donor in good health and CMV-seronegative. CDR3 in DNA: TGCGCCAGCAGCGGGAGGACAGGGGCTAATTCACCCCTCCACTTT. Protein: CASSGRTGANSPLHF.